This TCR beta chain was recorded in a study of cytomegalovirus exposure and HLA in healthy donors. About the study: Within an early data release were around 87 million unique TCRs drawn from HLA-typed donors.

This PCR relied on a set of 60 Vbeta primers and 13 Jbeta primers. The method was immunoSEQ multiplex PCR; TCRdb's version includes in-frame clones alone and lacks a portion of them. The table includes approximately 210,000 clones, 81% detected once. This clone was recorded once. The CDR3 extends over 15 amino acids. V shed 2 bases, J shed 0 bases, and the junction held 3 bases outside the gene matches. The germline V gene encodes CDR1 MNHEY and CDR2 SMNVEV (reference sequence). V usage is TRBV27 and J usage is TRBJ1-2, with 7 bases identical to TRBD1. The TCR originated in a young man in good health and CMV-seronegative. The sequenced sample was PBMCs. The DNA for the CDR3 is TGTGCCAGCAGTTTAGGGGACAGACCTAACTATGGCTACACCTTC. It specifies CASSLGDRPNYGYTF.